This TCR beta chain was recovered during a study of blood T cells in healthy people across ages. Whole-study findings and limits: Fewer expanded clones and more diversity marked long-lived versus aged donors.

Germline trimming cut 7 bases from V and 7 bases from J; bases unmatched to any gene: 9. This CDR3 spans 14 amino acids. This clonotype has more than one count but fewer than ten. Antigen unknown. Primed by a sample-barcoded 5' primer and a J-beta primer mix, a second PCR proceeded for roughly 7 to 12 cycles. Every cDNA molecule carried a tag from a template-switch adaptor bearing 12 random nucleotides. TCRdb recomputed calls from the 5' RACE reads with MiXCR, one row per CDR3 protein. The data contain approximately 1.5 million distinct CDR3 sequences, approximately 39% of them singletons. The receptor's source is a woman aged 18-35 years in good health. The sample consisted of blood. The J gene is TRBJ1-4, the V gene TRBV12-3 or TRBV12-4; 7 nucleotides align to TRBD1. The CDR3 DNA sequence: TGTGCCAGCACCCTGACAGGGTGGCTTGAAAAACTGTTTTTT. Residues: CASTLTGWLEKLFF.